What follows is one TCR beta chain and its context. Its target is not known. V was shortened by 2 bases and J by 7 bases, with 8 bases between the two germline ends. From germline, CDR1 is SGHTA and CDR2 FQGNSA. This CDR3 contains 13 residues. The data stem from a study of T-cell reconstitution after alpha-beta-depleted transplantation in children. The TCRbeta library incorporated unique molecular identifiers. MiXCR was run by TCRdb on the PCR reads, yielding one entry per CDR3 protein. Of 450,000 to 700,000 distinct CDR3 sequences listed, roughly a quarter were seen once; the top ten hold 35% to 40%. Study-wide points: By one year post-transplant, T-cell counts and diversity largely arose from T cells that were newly produced. There were some patients whose high TCRbeta diversity at day 60 came from surviving recipient T cells and thymic progenitors. Reportedly, only several hundred clones from non-depleted graft cells drove alpha-beta T-cell counts at about two months.

The sample was PBMCs, taken before TCRalphabeta/CD19-depleted stem cell transplant. V gene TRBV7-2 combines with J gene TRBJ2-2, with D unresolved. This clonotype originated in a boy less than two years old with Wiskott-Aldrich syndrome, due to receive a stem cell transplant. The CDR3 DNA sequence: TGTGCCAGCAGCTTAAGTCGTATCGGGGAGCTGTTTTTT. Translated: CASSLSRIGELFF.